These 13 T cell receptor beta chains came from one sample sequenced in a study of T-cell memory formation after mild COVID-19. TCRdb recomputed calls from the 5' RACE reads with MiXCR, one row per CDR3 protein. This sample has hundreds of thousands of distinct CDR3 sequences; about a fifth occur once, and the top ten carry around 8.4%. Sequencing input: PBMCs or a T cell subset sorted from them (not recorded which). The receptors come from an adult woman who had mild COVID-19 (a few samples of this study predate the infection). Cell type and time point are not known.

This clonotype was counted between two and nine times. The rearrangement links TRBV4-1 to TRBJ1-5; D ambiguous. V was clipped by 1 base and J by 3 bases, with 10 bases between them. CDR1 and CDR2 (germline): MGHRA, YSYEKL. CDR3 size: 15 residues. In DNA, the CDR3 is TGCGCCAGCAGCCAAGTGGCAGACGCCAATCAGCCCCAGCATTTT. Translation: CASSQVADANQPQHF.

The chain couples TRBV6-2 or TRBV6-3 to TRBJ2-1; 14 bases align to TRBD2. The CDR3 length is 17 residues. V lost 7 bases and J lost 4; bases outside the gene matches: 9. The V gene's germline CDR1 is MNHEY and CDR2 SVGEGT. The CDR3 coding sequence is TGTGCCAGCACCCGACGACTAGCGGGAGGGTTTTACAATGAGCAGTTCTTC. Translated, it gives CASTRRLAGGFYNEQFF.

V is TRBV18 and J is TRBJ1-4; D is unresolved. Germline V gene data show CDR1 as KGHSH and CDR2 as LQKENI. With 3 bases removed from V and 7 bases from J, the gap between germline ends came to 12 bases. This CDR3 is 14 amino acids long. The CDR3 loop reads CASSPGHAGEKLFF. In nucleotides, the CDR3 is TGTGCCAGCTCACCGGGTCACGCCGGTGAAAAACTGTTTTTT.

This clonotype showed up just a few times. The chain joins TRBV5-1 to TRBJ2-7; D not resolved. There are 14 residues in the CDR3. Germline V gene sequence: CDR1 SGHRS, CDR2 YFSETQ. Trimming pared 0 bases from V and 5 bases from J, leaving 12 bases between. The CDR3 here is CASSLALEPNEQYF. The CDR3 nucleotides read TGCGCCAGCAGCTTGGCTCTAGAACCCAACGAGCAGTACTTC. The whole variable domain, remainder taken from reference TRBV5-1 and TRBJ2-7, is KAGVTQTPRYLIKTRGQQVTLSCSPISGHRSVSWYQQTPGQGLQFLFEYFSETQRNKGNFPGRFSGRQFSNSRSEMNVSTLELGDSALYLCASSLALEPNEQYFGPGTRLTVT.

This sequence joins TRBV19 and TRBJ2-2; 7 positions agree with TRBD1. The ends lost 4 bases at V and 4 bases at J; junction bases unmatched: 3. The CDR3 consists of 14 residues. CDR1 is LNHDA, CDR2 SQIVND, per germline (reference sequence). The CDR3: CASSSDRATGELFF. The CDR3 DNA is TGTGCCAGTAGTAGCGACAGGGCCACCGGGGAGCTGTTTTTT.

The CDR3 nucleotides read TGTGCCAGCAGCACCGGGACAGCGAAGACCCAGTACTTC. It specifies CASSTGTAKTQYF. The chain uses TRBV2 and TRBJ2-5, with 7 nucleotides matching TRBD1. J was trimmed by 6 bases and V by 6 bases; bases with no gene match: 7. CDR1 is SNHLY, CDR2 FYNNEI, per germline. The CDR3 is made up of 13 amino acids. Combining the CDR3 with reference TRBV2 and TRBJ2-5 gives the whole variable domain EPEVTQTPSHQVTQMGQEVILRCVPISNHLYFYWYRQILGQKVEFLVSFYNNEISEKSEIFDDQFSVERPDGSNFTLKIRSTKLEDSAMYFCASSTGTAKTQYFGPGTRLLVL.

This clonotype occurred a few times. The gene calls are TRBV5-1 and TRBJ1-6; maybe TRBD1 (6 bases). In germline, CDR1 is SGHRS, CDR2 YFSETQ. Trimming shortened V by 3 bases and J by 8 bases, and 15 bases separated the two germline ends. The CDR3 spans 15 residues. The CDR3, as DNA: TGCGCCAGCAGCTCTGGCTGGGGGCGAGATTCACCCCTCCACTTT. Translated: CASSSGWGRDSPLHF.

There are a few counts of this clonotype. This rearrangement joins TRBV4-1 to TRBJ2-1; D remains ambiguous. The CDR3 sequence is 16 residues long. The V and J ends lost 3 bases and 5 bases respectively, with 17 bases between them. Germline V gene sequence: CDR1 MGHRA, CDR2 YSYEKL. Written as DNA, the CDR3 is TGCGCCAGCAGCCATGTCCCGGGCCGTCAAAACAATGAGCAGTTCTTC. This codes for CASSHVPGRQNNEQFF.

V and J are TRBV29-1 and TRBJ2-1, with a weak D call TRBD2 (6 bases). The germline V and J ends were trimmed by 4 bases and 7 bases, with 11 bases remaining between them. This CDR3 region has 12 residues. The germline V gene has CDR1 SQVTM and CDR2 ANQGSEA. CDR3 in DNA: TGCAGCGTTGGGCTAGCGAATAATGAGCAGTTCTTC. It encodes CSVGLANNEQFF.

This clonotype occurred once. V usage is TRBV12-3 or TRBV12-4 and J usage is TRBJ2-7; TRBD1 matches at 9 bases. The CDR3 length is 15 residues. V lost 3 bases, J lost 2 bases, and 5 bases stayed unmatched. The CDR3 loop reads CASSFRTGEAYEQYF. CDR3 sequence (DNA): TGTGCCAGCAGTTTCCGGACAGGGGAGGCCTACGAGCAGTACTTC.

There are a few counts of this clonotype. This chain uses TRBV2 with TRBJ2-5; D unclear. Trimming removed 4 bases at V and 5 bases at J, with 11 bases between. The CDR3 is 13 residues long. Germline CDR1 reads SNHLY; CDR2 reads FYNNEI. Here the CDR3 reads CASSVEVRETQYF. The CDR3, as DNA: TGTGCCAGCAGTGTTGAGGTCAGGGAGACCCAGTACTTC.

This chain links TRBV3-1 with TRBJ2-4; 8 bases match TRBD2. Germline CDR1 LGHDT, CDR2 YNNKEL (reference sequence). J lost 3 bases, V lost 4 bases, and 2 bases had no gene match. This CDR3 is built from 14 residues. This chain's CDR3 is CASSRTSSKNIQYF. Written as DNA, the CDR3 is TGTGCCAGCAGCCGGACTAGCAGCAAAAACATTCAGTACTTC.

The genes are TRBV7-9 and TRBJ2-3; possibly TRBD1 or TRBD2 for D (6 bases each). There are 13 residues in the CDR3. The V and J ends lost 5 bases and 5 bases respectively, with 11 bases between them. In germline, CDR1 is SEHNR, CDR2 FQNEAQ (reference sequence). CDR3 in amino acids: CASSPEGGDTQYF. The CDR3 DNA reads as TGTGCCAGCAGCCCCGAGGGGGGAGATACGCAGTATTTT.